These 5 T cell receptor beta chains came from one sample sequenced in a study of blood T cell repertoires in COVID-19. Generated by immunoSEQ multiplex PCR, the TCRdb table keeps only in-frame clones and is missing some. The sample holds 250,000 to 350,000 clones, roughly 90% seen once. The sequencing sample was made of peripheral blood. The receptors were gathered from a man younger than 30 with active or convalescent COVID-19.

This clone was seen a single time. The chain carries TRBV19 and TRBJ2-2; 12 bases agree with TRBD1. Germline loops: CDR1 LNHDA, CDR2 SQIVND (reference sequence). CDR3 size: 16 residues. Trimming took 5 bases from V and 5 from J; bases not matched to a gene: 6. The chain's CDR3 is CASSARDRGRTGELFF. CDR3 sequence (DNA): TGTGCCAGTAGTGCTCGGGACAGGGGGCGTACCGGGGAGCTGTTTTTT.

This rearrangement joins TRBV6-1 to TRBJ2-7; the D is unclear. The V gene lost 0 bases and the J gene lost 3 bases, with 6 bases spanning the gap. This CDR3 region has 13 residues. Germline assignment: CDR1 MNHNS and CDR2 SASEGT. In nucleotides, the CDR3 is TGTGCCAGCAGTGAAGCACTAAACTACGAGCAGTACTTC. Translated: CASSEALNYEQYF.

This chain connects TRBV5-1 to TRBJ1-2; 7 nucleotides match TRBD1. V was pared by 4 bases and J by 5 bases, with 8 bases of the junction left unmatched. This CDR3 spans 14 amino acids. CDR1 and CDR2 from the germline V gene are SGHRS and YFSETQ. The CDR3: CASSPGGQSYGYTF. CDR3 coding DNA: TGCGCCAGCAGCCCCGGGGGACAGTCATATGGCTACACCTTC.

The V gene is TRBV7-8, the J gene TRBJ1-2, with D possibly matching TRBD1 (5 bases). V gave up 2 bases and J gave up 7 bases, with 17 bases separating them. Germline V lookup: CDR1 SGHVS, CDR2 FQNEAQ. CDR3 size: 15 residues. DNA of the CDR3: TGTGCCAGCAGCTTATTTGTCCAGGGCTCGTCTGGCTACACCTTC. Its protein product is CASSLFVQGSSGYTF.

The rearrangement uses TRBV20-1 and TRBJ1-1, with D possibly TRBD1 on 5 matching bases. The CDR3 sequence is 11 residues long. The germline V gene encodes CDR1 DFQATT and CDR2 SNEGSKA (reference sequence). V dropped 6 bases and J dropped 8 bases, with 13 bases sitting between them. This chain's CDR3 is CSAPRQGEAFF. Here the CDR3 DNA reads TGCAGTGCCCCCCGGCAGGGAGAAGCTTTCTTT.